Shown below are 9 T cell receptor beta chains from a single sample sequenced in a study of cytotoxic CD8 clonotypes in ibrutinib-treated CLL (dated by TCRdb to about 2021). Libraries were built with the immunoSEQ multiplex PCR assay. Imported from immuneACCESS, the table was reduced by TCRdb to in-frame sequences with V and J called. These copies leave out some clones; in studies compared against another copy, an unresolved V gene accounts for under half, and the cause of the remainder is not known. The sample table records 25,000 to 30,000 clones; 70% to 90% of these occur just once. The ten largest make up over 6.5% of the sample. The sample's time point label, in plain terms: 20 to 30 months on ibrutinib. The source was PBMCs, collected after 24 months of ibrutinib treatment. All receptors come from a human donor with chronic lymphocytic leukemia.

The chain recombines TRBV7-2 with TRBJ2-7; D remains unclear. The CDR3 runs to 13 residues. The germline gives CDR1 SGHTA, CDR2 FQGNSA. Trimming took 1 base from V and 6 from J, leaving 10 bases between them. CDR3 amino acids: CASSLVEHSEQYF. For the CDR3, the DNA is TGTGCCAGCAGCTTAGTCGAGCACTCCGAGCAGTACTTC.

V and J are TRBV19 and TRBJ1-6, with TRBD1 matching 7 bases. This CDR3 spans 14 amino acids. The V and J ends lost 8 bases and 4 bases, in that order; junction bases with no gene match: 5. Germline V gene data show CDR1 as LNHDA and CDR2 as SQIVND (reference sequence). The CDR3: CASGDSVYNSPLHF. CDR3 sequence (DNA): TGTGCCAGTGGGGACAGTGTATATAATTCACCCCTCCACTTT.

This clone was seen a few times. The chain is built from TRBV5-8 and TRBJ1-1; D possibly corresponds to TRBD1 (5 bases). V was pared by 5 bases and J by 0 bases, with 8 bases between. Germline CDR1 is SGHTS and CDR2 is YDEGEE. The CDR3 is 13 residues long. The CDR3 here is CASRGHMNTEAFF. The CDR3 DNA follows: TGTGCCAGCAGAGGACATATGAACACTGAAGCTTTCTTT.

This clone qualifies as medium-sized. V gene TRBV7-3 combines with J gene TRBJ1-1, with TRBD1 matching over 12 bases. V gave up 5 bases and J gave up 3 bases; unmatched junction bases: 7. The germline V gene encodes CDR1 SGHTA and CDR2 FQGTGA. The CDR3 has 16 residues. The CDR3 DNA reads as TGTGCCAGCAGCCCCGGGACAGGGGGCTGGGACACTGAAGCTTTCTTT. It is translated as CASSPGTGGWDTEAFF.

The chain's CDR3 is CASSLRRGLTDTQYF. CDR3 sequence (DNA): TGTGCCAGCAGCTTAAGGCGGGGGCTCACAGATACGCAGTATTTT. The chain employs TRBV7-2 and TRBJ2-3; D may be TRBD2 (7 bases). CDR1 is SGHTA and CDR2 is FQGNSA in the germline V gene. With 2 bases removed from V and 2 bases from J, the gap between germline ends came to 11 bases. There are 15 residues in the CDR3.

This sequence joins TRBV2 and TRBJ1-6, with D possibly matching TRBD1 (6 bases). CDR3 size: 14 residues. CDR1 is SNHLY, CDR2 FYNNEI, per germline. V lost 7 bases, J lost 5 bases, and 12 bases lay in between. The CDR3, as DNA: TGTGCCAGCACGGAACAGGGTAATAATTCACCCCTCCACTTT. Encoded protein: CASTEQGNNSPLHF.

This chain uses TRBV6-1 with TRBJ1-5, with a tentative D call TRBD1 (5 bases). Trimming shortened V by 0 bases and J by 7 bases, and 19 bases separated the two germline ends. The CDR3 covers 17 residues. Germline CDR1 MNHNS, CDR2 SASEGT. In nucleotides, the CDR3 is TGTGCCAGCAGTGAAGCTCGAGGGGCAGGGCGGAGGCAGCCCCAGCATTTT. Its translation: CASSEARGAGRRQPQHF.

The chain employs TRBV2 and TRBJ1-2; 8 bases are shared with TRBD1. The germline gives CDR1 SNHLY, CDR2 FYNNEI. V gave up 2 bases and J gave up 7 bases; unmatched junction bases: 9. This CDR3 comprises 15 residues. The CDR3 bases are TGTGCCAGCAGTGAATTTTCCTCAGGGGGCGGTGGCTACACCTTC. It encodes CASSEFSSGGGGYTF.

J is TRBJ2-7 and V is TRBV6-1, with D uncertain. This CDR3 has 13 amino acids. Trimming shortened V by 10 bases and J by 3 bases, and 16 bases separated the two germline ends. Germline V CDR1 and CDR2: MNHNS, SASEGT. The CDR3 nucleotides read TGTGCCATCTCCCAAACGGCCCACTACGAGCAGTACTTC. It specifies CAISQTAHYEQYF.